This TCR beta chain was found in a study of blood T cell repertoires in COVID-19. Clones were sequenced by immunoSEQ multiplex PCR, and TCRdb holds only the in-frame ones, with some missing. The sample gives tens of thousands of clones, around 85% of which show up once; approximately 17% is in the top ten. A single count supports this clone. The receptor was derived from a man of 80 years or more in a cohort sampled during active COVID-19. Sequencing was performed on peripheral blood.

The CDR3 sequence is CAISGSAGGTGELFF. Here the CDR3 DNA reads TGTGCCATCAGTGGATCGGCGGGGGGCACCGGGGAGCTGTTTTTT. The chain employs TRBV10-3 and TRBJ2-2; TRBD2 matches 8 bases. The CDR3 sequence is 15 residues long. With 4 bases clipped from V and 4 bases from J, the junction kept 5 bases outside the gene matches. Germline-derived CDR1 and CDR2 are ENHRY and SYGVKD.